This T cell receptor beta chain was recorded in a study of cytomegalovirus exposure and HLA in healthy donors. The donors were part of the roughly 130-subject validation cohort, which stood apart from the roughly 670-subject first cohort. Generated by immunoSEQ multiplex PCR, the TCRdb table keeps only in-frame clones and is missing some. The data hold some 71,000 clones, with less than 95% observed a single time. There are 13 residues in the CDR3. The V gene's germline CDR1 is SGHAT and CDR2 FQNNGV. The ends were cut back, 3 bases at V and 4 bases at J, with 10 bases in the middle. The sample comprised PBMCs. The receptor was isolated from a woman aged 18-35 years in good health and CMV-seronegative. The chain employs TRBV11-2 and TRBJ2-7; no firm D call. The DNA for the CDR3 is TGTGCCAGCAGCTTCATAGACACATACGAGCAGTACTTC. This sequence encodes CASSFIDTYEQYF.